This note documents a single T cell receptor beta chain sequence. This entry is derived from a study of blood T cell repertoires in COVID-19. Study summary: From T cells, B-cell-depleted T cells, or PBMCs came the material, which was cDNA or gDNA.

CDR1 and CDR2 (germline): SGHRS, YFSETQ. The CDR3 is 14 residues long. The ends lost 2 bases at V and 6 bases at J; junction bases unmatched: 7. In the original analysis: Using reference gene primer amplification, nucleated cell counts were estimated. Here immunoSEQ multiplex PCR was the method, and the copy in TCRdb shows in-frame clones only, minus some. V and J calls and clone size follow that table, whereas D and trimming were derived from the DNA. The sample holds over 350,000 clones; 86% are singletons and the top ten take around 1.4%. The chain employs TRBV5-1 and TRBJ2-7; TRBD1 matches 8 bases. The source is a woman between 25 and 40 years old with active or convalescent COVID-19. What was sequenced was peripheral blood. The CDR3 region is CASSFGQGLAEQYF. Here the CDR3 DNA reads TGCGCCAGCAGCTTCGGACAGGGTCTGGCCGAGCAGTACTTC.